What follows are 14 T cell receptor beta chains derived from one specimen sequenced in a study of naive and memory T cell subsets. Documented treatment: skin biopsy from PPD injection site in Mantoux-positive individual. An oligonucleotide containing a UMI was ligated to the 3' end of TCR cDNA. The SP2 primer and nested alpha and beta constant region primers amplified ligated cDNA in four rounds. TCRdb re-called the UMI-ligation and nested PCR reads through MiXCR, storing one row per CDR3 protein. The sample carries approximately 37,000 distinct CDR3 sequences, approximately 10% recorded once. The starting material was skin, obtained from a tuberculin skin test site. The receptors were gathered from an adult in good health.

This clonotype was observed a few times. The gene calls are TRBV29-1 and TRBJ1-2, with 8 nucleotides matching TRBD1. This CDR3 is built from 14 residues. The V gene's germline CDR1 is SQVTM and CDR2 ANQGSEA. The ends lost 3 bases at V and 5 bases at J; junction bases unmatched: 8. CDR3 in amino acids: CSVDLDREGYGYTF. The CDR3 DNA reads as TGCAGCGTTGACCTGGACAGGGAAGGGTATGGCTACACCTTC.

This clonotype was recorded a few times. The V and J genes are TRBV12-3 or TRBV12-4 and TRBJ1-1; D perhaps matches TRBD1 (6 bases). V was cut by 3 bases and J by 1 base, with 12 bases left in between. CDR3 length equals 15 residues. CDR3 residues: CASSFGTLANTEAFF. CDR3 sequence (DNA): TGTGCCAGCAGTTTCGGGACACTGGCGAACACTGAAGCTTTCTTT.

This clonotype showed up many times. CDR3 amino acids: CASSPPRGAGANVLTF. The CDR3 DNA is TGTGCCAGCTCACCACCTAGAGGAGCTGGGGCCAACGTCCTGACTTTC. The chain carries TRBV18 and TRBJ2-6; D remains unclear. With 0 bases removed from V and 2 bases from J, the gap between germline ends came to 8 bases. The CDR3 length is 16 residues. The germline V gene has CDR1 KGHSH and CDR2 LQKENI.

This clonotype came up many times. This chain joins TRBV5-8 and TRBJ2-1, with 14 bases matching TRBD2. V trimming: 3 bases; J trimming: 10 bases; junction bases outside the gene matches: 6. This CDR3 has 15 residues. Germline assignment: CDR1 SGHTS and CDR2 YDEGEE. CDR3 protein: CASSSGLAGVKEQFF. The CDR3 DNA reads TGTGCCAGCAGCTCGGGACTAGCGGGAGTAAAGGAGCAGTTCTTC.

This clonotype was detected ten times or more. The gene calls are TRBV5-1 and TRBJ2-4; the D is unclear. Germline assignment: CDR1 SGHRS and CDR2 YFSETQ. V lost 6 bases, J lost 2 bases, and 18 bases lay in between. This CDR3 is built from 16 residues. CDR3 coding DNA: TGCGCCAGCAACCACCTCCCCCGCGCCACCAAAAACATTCAGTACTTC. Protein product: CASNHLPRATKNIQYF. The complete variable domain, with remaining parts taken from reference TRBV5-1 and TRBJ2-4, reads KAGVTQTPRYLIKTRGQQVTLSCSPISGHRSVSWYQQTPGQGLQFLFEYFSETQRNKGNFPGRFSGRQFSNSRSEMNVSTLELGDSALYLCASNHLPRATKNIQYFGAGTRLSVL.

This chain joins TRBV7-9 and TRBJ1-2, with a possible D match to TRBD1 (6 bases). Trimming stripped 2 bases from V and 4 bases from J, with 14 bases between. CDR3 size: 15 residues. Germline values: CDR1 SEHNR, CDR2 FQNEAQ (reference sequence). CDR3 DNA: TGTGCCAGCAGCTTATCGCCAGGGGTTGTCTATGGCTACACCTTC. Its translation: CASSLSPGVVYGYTF.

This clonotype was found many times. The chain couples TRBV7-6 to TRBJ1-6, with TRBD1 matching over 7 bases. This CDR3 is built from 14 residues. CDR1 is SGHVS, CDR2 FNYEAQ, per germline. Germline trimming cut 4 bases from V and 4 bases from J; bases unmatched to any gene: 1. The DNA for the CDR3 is TGTGCCAGCAGCTCAGGGGGGTATAATTCACCCCTCCACTTT. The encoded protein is CASSSGGYNSPLHF.

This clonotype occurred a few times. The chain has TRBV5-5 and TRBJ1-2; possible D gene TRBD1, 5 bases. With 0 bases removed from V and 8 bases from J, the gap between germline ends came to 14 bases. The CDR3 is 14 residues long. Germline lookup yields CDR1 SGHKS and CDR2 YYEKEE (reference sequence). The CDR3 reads CASSLAGEEYGYTF. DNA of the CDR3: TGTGCCAGCAGCTTGGCGGGGGAAGAATACGGCTACACCTTC.

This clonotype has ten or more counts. CDR3 coding DNA: TGTGCCAGCAGCTTAAGTGGCGGGACTAGAACCCACGAGCAGTACTTC. Translated, it gives CASSLSGGTRTHEQYF. The chain has TRBV11-2 and TRBJ2-7, with 8 bases that match TRBD2. Germline lookup yields CDR1 SGHAT and CDR2 FQNNGV. Trimming at V came to 2 bases and at J to 5 bases, leaving 11 bases not matched to a gene. The CDR3 loop spans 16 amino acids. Using reference TRBV11-2 and TRBJ2-7 for the parts outside the CDR3, the full variable domain is EAGVAQSPRYKIIEKRQSVAFWCNPISGHATLYWYQQILGQGPKLLIQFQNNGVVDDSQLPKDRFSAERLKGVDSTLKIQPAKLEDSAVYLCASSLSGGTRTHEQYFGPGTRLTVT.

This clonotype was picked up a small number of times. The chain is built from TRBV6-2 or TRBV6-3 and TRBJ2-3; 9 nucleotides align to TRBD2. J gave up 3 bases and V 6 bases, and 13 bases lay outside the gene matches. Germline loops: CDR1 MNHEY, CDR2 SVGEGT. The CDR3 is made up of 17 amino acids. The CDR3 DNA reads TGTGCCAGCAGATTAGCGGGAGTTCGAGTTGGAACAGATACGCAGTATTTT. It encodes CASRLAGVRVGTDTQYF.

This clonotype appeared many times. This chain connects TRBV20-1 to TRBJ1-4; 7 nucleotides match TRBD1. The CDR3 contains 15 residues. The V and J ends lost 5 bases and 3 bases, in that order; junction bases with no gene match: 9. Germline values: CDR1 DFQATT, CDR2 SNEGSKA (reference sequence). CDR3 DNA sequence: TGCAGTGCTGAAGGAACAGGGGTGGCTAATGAAAAACTGTTTTTT. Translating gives CSAEGTGVANEKLFF.

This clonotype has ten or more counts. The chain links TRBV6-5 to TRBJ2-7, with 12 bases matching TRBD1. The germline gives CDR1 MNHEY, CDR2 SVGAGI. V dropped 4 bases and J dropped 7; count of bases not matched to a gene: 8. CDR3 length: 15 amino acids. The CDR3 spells CASSSNGDRGREQYF. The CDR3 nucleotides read TGTGCCAGCAGTTCCAACGGGGACAGGGGGCGAGAGCAGTACTTC.

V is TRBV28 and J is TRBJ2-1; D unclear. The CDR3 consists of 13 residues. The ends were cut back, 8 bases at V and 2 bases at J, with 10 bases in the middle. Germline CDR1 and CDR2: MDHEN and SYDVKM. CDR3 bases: TGTGCCAGCCTGGCGCATCCCTACAATGAGCAGTTCTTC. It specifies CASLAHPYNEQFF.

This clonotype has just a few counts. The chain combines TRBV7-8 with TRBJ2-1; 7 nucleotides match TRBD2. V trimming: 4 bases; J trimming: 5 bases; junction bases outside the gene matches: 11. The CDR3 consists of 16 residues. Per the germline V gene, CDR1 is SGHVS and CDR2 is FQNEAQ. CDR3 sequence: CASSSQGGGAHNEQFF. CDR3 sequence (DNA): TGTGCCAGCAGCTCCCAGGGCGGGGGAGCTCACAATGAGCAGTTCTTC.